The rows below give T cell receptor beta chains drawn from one sample of a study of blood T cell repertoires in COVID-19. Data came from immunoSEQ multiplex PCR; TCRdb stores just in-frame clones and leaves some out. The sample records tens of thousands of clones, 82% being singletons. The material sequenced was peripheral blood. All receptors derive from a man older than 75 with COVID-19, enrolled during active disease. The CDR3 runs from the conserved cysteine through the conserved F or W. The D gene is left open where the match is weak. Not every row has a clone size; where given, it reads once, few, many or a size class.

d_gene | j_gene | abundance | v_gene | CDR3aa | CDR3nt
TRBD1 | TRBJ1-4 | NA | TRBV4-3 | CASSQALGTGVNEKLFF | TGCGCCAGCAGCCAGGCGTTGGGGACAGGGGTTAATGAAAAACTGTTTTTT
NA | TRBJ2-2 | NA | TRBV6-2/TRBV6-3 | CASSYSKDSNTGELFF | TGTGCCAGCAGTTACTCGAAGGACTCGAACACCGGGGAGCTGTTTTTT
NA | TRBJ2-2 | NA | TRBV14 | CASSPQRTVTGELFF | TGTGCCAGCAGCCCCCAAAGGACTGTTACCGGGGAGCTGTTTTTT
NA | TRBJ1-1 | NA | TRBV27 | CASRLSDSGVGAFF | TGTGCCAGCAGGCTATCGGACTCTGGAGTCGGAGCTTTCTTT
NA | TRBJ1-4 | NA | TRBV6-5 | CASSSTATNEKLFF | TGTGCCAGCAGTTCCACAGCAACTAATGAAAAACTGTTTTTT
TRBD1 | TRBJ1-1 | NA | TRBV18 | CASSPRQGAAFFKNTEAFF | TGTGCCAGCTCACCTCGGCAGGGGGCGGCGTTTTTTAAGAACACTGAAGCTTTCTTT
TRBD1 | TRBJ2-6 | NA | TRBV5-1 | CASSLPGTGSSGANVLTF | TGCGCCAGCAGCTTACCCGGGACAGGGTCCTCTGGGGCCAACGTCCTGACTTTC
NA | TRBJ1-1 | NA | TRBV24-1 | CATSDSTARNTEAFF | TGTGCCACCAGTGATTCGACAGCAAGAAACACTGAAGCTTTCTTT
TRBD2 | TRBJ2-1 | NA | TRBV30 | CAWSSAPAGGNEQFF | TGTGCCTGGAGTTCGGCCCCAGCGGGGGGCAATGAGCAGTTCTTC
TRBD1 | TRBJ2-1 | NA | TRBV29-1 | CSAGLGQTENEQFF | TGCAGCGCTGGACTGGGACAGACCGAGAATGAGCAGTTCTTC
NA | TRBJ2-7 | few | TRBV6-5 | CASREVFSYEQYF | TGTGCCAGCAGGGAGGTTTTCTCCTACGAGCAGTACTTC
NA | TRBJ1-2 | NA | TRBV6-5 | CASSYRHRAGYGYTF | TGTGCCAGCAGTTACAGGCACAGGGCGGGCTATGGCTACACCTTC
NA | TRBJ1-2 | NA | TRBV3-1/TRBV3-2 | CASSQEQGRSDF | TGTGCCAGCAGCCAAGAACAGGGCAGGAGTGACTTC
NA | TRBJ1-3 | few | TRBV3-1/TRBV3-2 | CASSQDSLSPFGQRNTIYF | TGTGCCAGCAGCCAAGATTCTCTTTCCCCCTTTGGACAGCGAAACACCATATATTTT
NA | TRBJ2-3 | NA | TRBV7-8 | CASSPDREDTQYF | TGTGCCAGCAGCCCGGACAGAGAAGATACGCAGTATTTT
NA | TRBJ2-7 | once | TRBV18 | CASSPLQASTVRNEQYF | TGTGCCAGCTCACCGCTGCAGGCCTCGACCGTTCGGAACGAGCAGTACTTC
NA | TRBJ1-4 | NA | TRBV9 | CASSVARGLTGEKLFF | TGTGCCAGCAGCGTAGCTCGAGGGTTAACTGGTGAAAAACTGTTTTTT
TRBD1 | TRBJ2-5 | NA | TRBV7-9 | CASSLGHTGTGGQETQYF | TGTGCCAGCAGCTTAGGGCACACCGGGACAGGAGGACAAGAGACCCAGTACTTC
NA | TRBJ1-3 | NA | TRBV30 | CAWDRRSGNTIYF | TGTGCCTGGGACAGACGCTCTGGAAACACCATATATTTT